These T cell receptor beta chains were read from a single sample in a study of patients with pleural tuberculosis. MiXCR, applied by TCRdb to the reads, yields one record per CDR3 protein. The repertoire has 40,000 to 55,000 distinct CDR3 sequences, about 7.9% of them found once; the top ten carry around 16%. The origin of the receptors is a human donor with pleural tuberculosis. Each CDR3 is given with its conserved first and last residue. D genes are given only for firm matches. Clone size is given for some rows only: seen once, a few or many times, or a class if the clone is expanded.

cdr3_aa	cdr3_nt	j_call	d_call	clone_size	v_call
CASSTDPNPAETQYF	TGTGCCAGCAGCACCGACCCCAACCCCGCAGAGACCCAGTACTTC	TRBJ2-5	-	few	TRBV4-2
CRPVGRGNNEQFF	TGCAGGCCGGTGGGGAGAGGGAACAATGAGCAGTTCTTC	TRBJ2-1	-	many	TRBV20-1
CASSFPGRATEAFF	TGTGCCAGCAGCTTCCCAGGCAGGGCAACTGAAGCTTTCTTT	TRBJ1-1	-	-	TRBV11-2
CASSQSWKEKLFF	TGTGCCAGCAGCCAATCGTGGAAGGAAAAACTGTTTTTT	TRBJ1-4	-	many	TRBV16
CASSQVIWETQYF	TGCGCCAGCAGCCAAGTTATCTGGGAGACCCAGTACTTC	TRBJ2-5	-	many	TRBV4-1
CASSEEVGVRGQPQHF	TGTGCCAGCAGTGAAGAAGTGGGGGTGAGAGGGCAGCCCCAGCATTTT	TRBJ1-5	-	many	TRBV2
CATSGGQGYGYTF	TGTGCCACCAGTGGGGGACAGGGGTACGGCTACACCTTC	TRBJ1-2	TRBD1	many	TRBV24-1
CSAKHGGTDTQYF	TGCAGTGCTAAACATGGAGGCACAGATACGCAGTATTTT	TRBJ2-3	-	many	TRBV20-1
CASSDGGNEQFF	TGTGCCAGCAGTGACGGGGGCAATGAGCAGTTCTTC	TRBJ2-1	-	many	TRBV6-4
CASSLAGSNEKLFF	TGTGCCAGCAGTTTAGCAGGGTCTAATGAAAAACTGTTTTTT	TRBJ1-4	-	few	TRBV12-3/TRBV12-4
CASSRLGNTEAFF	TGCGCCAGCAGCCGTTTAGGTAACACTGAAGCTTTCTTT	TRBJ1-1	-	-	TRBV5-1
CASSPLAGSYNEQFF	TGTGCCAGCTCACCACTAGCGGGCTCCTACAATGAGCAGTTCTTC	TRBJ2-1	TRBD2	-	TRBV18
CAIRPGHNYEQYF	TGTGCCATCCGCCCGGGACACAACTACGAGCAGTACTTC	TRBJ2-7	-	many	TRBV28
CASSLSGGANEKLFF	TGTGCCAGCAGTCTTTCAGGGGGGGCTAATGAAAAACTGTTTTTT	TRBJ1-4	TRBD1	many	TRBV27
CSASGQGTHNQPQHF	TGCAGTGCTAGTGGACAGGGGACCCACAATCAGCCCCAGCATTTT	TRBJ1-5	TRBD1	-	TRBV20-1
CASSLGGRYTEAFF	TGTGCCAGCAGCTTAGGGGGGCGATACACTGAAGCTTTCTTT	TRBJ1-1	-	many	TRBV11-2
CASSSSDVGGYTF	TGTGCCAGCAGTTCATCGGACGTTGGTGGCTACACCTTC	TRBJ1-2	-	many	TRBV28
CASSQTDTPNTEAFF	TGCGCCAGCAGCCAAACGGACACCCCGAACACTGAAGCTTTCTTT	TRBJ1-1	-	many	TRBV4-1
CASSSPGAGEDGELFF	TGTGCCAGCAGTTCCCCGGGCGCTGGGGAGGACGGGGAGCTGTTTTTT	TRBJ2-2	-	many	TRBV12-3/TRBV12-4
CASRQGQSSGNTIYF	TGTGCCAGCAGACAAGGACAGAGCTCTGGAAACACCATATATTTT	TRBJ1-3	-	medium-sized	TRBV12-3/TRBV12-4
CASSGGLNTEAFF	TGTGCCAGTAGCGGGGGATTGAACACTGAAGCTTTCTTT	TRBJ1-1	-	many	TRBV19
CASSFEQERLNTEAFF	TGTGCCAGCAGTTTTGAGCAGGAGAGGCTGAACACTGAAGCTTTCTTT	TRBJ1-1	-	many	TRBV28
CASSFSQDSYNSPLHF	TGTGCCAGCAGTTTCTCACAGGACTCCTATAATTCACCCCTCCACTTT	TRBJ1-6	-	many	TRBV28
CASSLSRNRNYGYTF	TGTGCCAGCAGCTTGAGCAGAAACAGGAACTATGGCTACACCTTC	TRBJ1-2	-	few	TRBV13
CASSPGQGARNTEAFF	TGTGCCAGCAGCCCGGGACAGGGGGCGAGGAACACTGAAGCTTTCTTT	TRBJ1-1	TRBD1	-	TRBV4-2
CASSFRPGNTGELFF	TGTGCCAGCAGCTTTAGGCCGGGGAACACCGGGGAGCTGTTTTTT	TRBJ2-2	-	few	TRBV11-2
CATSDPDYQRFF	TGTGCCACCAGTGATCCAGACTATCAGCGGTTCTTC	TRBJ2-1	-	many	TRBV24-1
CASSPSGTGGDGYTF	TGTGCCAGTAGTCCGTCCGGGACAGGGGGTGATGGCTACACCTTC	TRBJ1-2	TRBD1	few	TRBV19
CASSSGRVGNEQFF	TGTGCCAGCAGTTCAGGCAGGGTAGGGAATGAGCAGTTCTTC	TRBJ2-1	-	many	TRBV6-2/TRBV6-3
CASSFRGGQETQYF	TGTGCCAGCAGTTTTAGGGGGGGACAAGAGACCCAGTACTTC	TRBJ2-5	-	many	TRBV25-1
CASAQGRTDTQYF	TGTGCTAGTGCCCAGGGACGGACAGATACGCAGTATTTT	TRBJ2-3	-	-	TRBV12-5
CASTSYNEQFF	TGTGCCAGCACTTCCTACAATGAGCAGTTCTTC	TRBJ2-1	-	many	TRBV27
CASSYSTTTGPYEQYF	TGTGCCAGCAGTTACTCCACGACTACAGGCCCCTACGAGCAGTACTTC	TRBJ2-7	-	many	TRBV6-2/TRBV6-3
CASRDPTGGYGYTF	TGTGCCAGCAGGGACCCTACAGGGGGTTATGGCTACACCTTC	TRBJ1-2	TRBD1	many	TRBV28
CASSYRDRGHEQYF	TGTGCCAGCAGTTACCGGGACAGGGGGCACGAGCAGTACTTC	TRBJ2-7	TRBD1	many	TRBV6-2/TRBV6-3
CSCVGSVLYEQYF	TGCAGTTGCGTGGGCTCCGTCTTGTACGAGCAGTACTTC	TRBJ2-7	-	many	TRBV20-1
CASSPYSNQPQHF	TGTGCCAGCAGTCCGTATAGCAATCAGCCCCAGCATTTT	TRBJ1-5	-	many	TRBV27
CASSVRGTSGPEQFF	TGTGCCAGCAGCGTTAGGGGGACTAGCGGGCCTGAGCAGTTCTTC	TRBJ2-1	TRBD2	-	TRBV9
CASSGLSGASHGYTF	TGTGCCAGCAGTGGACTCTCAGGCGCCTCTCATGGCTACACCTTC	TRBJ1-2	-	many	TRBV2
CASSSGTPPWETQYF	TGTGCCAGCAGCTCAGGGACTCCACCATGGGAGACCCAGTACTTC	TRBJ2-5	-	many	TRBV7-1
CASSERTGVGEQYF	TGTGCCAGCAGCGAAAGGACAGGGGTCGGAGAGCAGTACTTC	TRBJ2-7	TRBD1	few	TRBV4-2
CSARDSAGVYEQYF	TGCAGTGCTAGAGACAGTGCGGGAGTATACGAGCAGTACTTC	TRBJ2-7	TRBD2	many	TRBV20-1
CASSHQGNGQPQHF	TGTGCCAGCAGCCACCAGGGGAACGGGCAGCCCCAGCATTTT	TRBJ1-5	-	many	TRBV6-1
CSAYSSGSRDEQFF	TGCAGTGCCTATTCTAGCGGGAGCCGCGATGAGCAGTTCTTC	TRBJ2-1	TRBD2	many	TRBV20-1
CASSSLSRNRINYGYTF	TGTGCCAGCAGTTCCCTCTCCCGGAACAGAATAAACTATGGCTACACCTTC	TRBJ1-2	-	many	TRBV12-3/TRBV12-4
CASSLVLAGVYTGELFF	TGTGCCAGCAGTTTAGTTCTAGCGGGAGTGTATACCGGGGAGCTGTTTTTT	TRBJ2-2	TRBD2	few	TRBV28
CASSLGSYQPQHF	TGTGCCAGCAGCTTAGGCAGTTATCAGCCCCAGCATTTT	TRBJ1-5	-	many	TRBV11-1
CASSYSSRHTEAPF	TGTGCCAGCAGTTACTCGAGCAGGCACACTGAAGCTCCCTTT	TRBJ1-1	-	-	TRBV6-2/TRBV6-3
CASSMTGGLQETQYF	TGTGCCAGTAGTATGACGGGAGGTCTCCAAGAGACCCAGTACTTC	TRBJ2-5	TRBD2	-	TRBV19
CASSAGQFDVGNQPQHF	TGTGCCAGCAGCGCGGGACAATTCGACGTGGGTAATCAGCCCCAGCATTTT	TRBJ1-5	-	many	TRBV11-1
CASSFWGDEQFF	TGTGCCAGCAGTTTCTGGGGGGATGAGCAGTTCTTC	TRBJ2-1	-	many	TRBV5-4
CASSSRDRAYEQYF	TGTGCCAGCAGCTCCCGGGACAGGGCTTACGAGCAGTACTTC	TRBJ2-7	TRBD1	many	TRBV2
CSDGTEAFF	TGCAGCGACGGAACTGAAGCTTTCTTT	TRBJ1-1	-	many	TRBV29-1